This T cell receptor (beta chain) is drawn from a study of cytomegalovirus exposure and HLA in healthy donors. The wider study: In an earlier analysis, 90 million to 130 million unique TCR beta sequences were found from some 200 million T cells. Study findings and constraints: Beyond CMV serostatus, there was no information to go on about immune exposure.

The PCR used 60 Vbeta and 13 Jbeta primers. Repertoires were generated with immunoSEQ multiplex PCR, while TCRdb's copy carries only in-frame clones and drops some. The sample carries 140,000 or so clones, 61% recorded once. Deletions cut 0 bases from V and 8 bases from J, with 20 bases between. Germline V gene lookup returns CDR1 LGHNA and CDR2 YNFKEQ. The CDR3 consists of 18 residues. Of note for this clone: Its specificity is not known.

This TCR was recovered from a male donor in good health and CMV-seronegative. The gene calls are TRBV4-2 and TRBJ1-6; tentative D call: TRBD1 (5 bases). Sequenced sample: PBMCs. The CDR3 is CASSQEWSGQGYDSPLHF. CDR3 coding DNA: TGTGCCAGCAGCCAAGAATGGAGCGGGCAGGGATACGATTCACCCCTCCACTTT.